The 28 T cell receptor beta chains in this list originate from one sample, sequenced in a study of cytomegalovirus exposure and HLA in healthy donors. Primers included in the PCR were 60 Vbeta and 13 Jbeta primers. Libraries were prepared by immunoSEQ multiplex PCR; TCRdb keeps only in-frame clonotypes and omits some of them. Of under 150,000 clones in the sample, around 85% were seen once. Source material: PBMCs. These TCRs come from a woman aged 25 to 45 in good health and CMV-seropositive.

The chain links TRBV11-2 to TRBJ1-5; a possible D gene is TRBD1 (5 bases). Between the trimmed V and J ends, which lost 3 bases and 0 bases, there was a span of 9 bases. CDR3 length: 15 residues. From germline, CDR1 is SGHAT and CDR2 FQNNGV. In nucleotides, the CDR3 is TGTGCCAGCAGCTTTCAGGGAGGTAGCAATCAGCCCCAGCATTTT. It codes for CASSFQGGSNQPQHF.

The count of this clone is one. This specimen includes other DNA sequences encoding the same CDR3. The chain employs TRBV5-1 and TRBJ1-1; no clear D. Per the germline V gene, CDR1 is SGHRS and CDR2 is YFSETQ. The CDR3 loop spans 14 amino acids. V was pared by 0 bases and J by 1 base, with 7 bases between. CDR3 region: CASSLDRQNTEAFF. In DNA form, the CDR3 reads TGCGCCAGCAGCTTGGACAGACAGAACACTGAAGCTTTCTTT.

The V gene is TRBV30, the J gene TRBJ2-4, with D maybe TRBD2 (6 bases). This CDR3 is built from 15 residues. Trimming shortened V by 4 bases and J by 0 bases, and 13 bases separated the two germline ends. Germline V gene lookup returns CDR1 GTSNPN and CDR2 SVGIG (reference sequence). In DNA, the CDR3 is TGTGCCTGGATGGCGGGGACGCTAGCCAAAAACATTCAGTACTTC. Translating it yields CAWMAGTLAKNIQYF.

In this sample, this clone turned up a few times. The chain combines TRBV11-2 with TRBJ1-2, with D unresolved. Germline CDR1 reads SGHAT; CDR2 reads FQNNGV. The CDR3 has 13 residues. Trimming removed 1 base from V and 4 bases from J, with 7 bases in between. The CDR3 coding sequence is TGTGCCAGCAGCTTAGGACAACGCTATGGCTACACCTTC. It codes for CASSLGQRYGYTF.

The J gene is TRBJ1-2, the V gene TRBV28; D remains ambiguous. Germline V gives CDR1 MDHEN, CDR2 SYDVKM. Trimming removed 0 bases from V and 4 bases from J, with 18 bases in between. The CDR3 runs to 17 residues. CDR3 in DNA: TGTGCCAGCAGTTTATGGGAGTTCGCACACCAATTCTATGGCTACACCTTC. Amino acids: CASSLWEFAHQFYGYTF.

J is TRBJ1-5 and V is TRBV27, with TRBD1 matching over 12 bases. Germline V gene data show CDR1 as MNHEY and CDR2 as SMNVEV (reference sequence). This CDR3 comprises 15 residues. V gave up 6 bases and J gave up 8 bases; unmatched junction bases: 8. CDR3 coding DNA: TGTGCCAGCAGCCCTGGGACAGGGGGCGATGAGCCCCAGCATTTT. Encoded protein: CASSPGTGGDEPQHF.

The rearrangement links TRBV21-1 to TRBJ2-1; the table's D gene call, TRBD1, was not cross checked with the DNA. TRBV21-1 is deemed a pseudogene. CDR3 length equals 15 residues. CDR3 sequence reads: CASSKRTGSPNEQFF. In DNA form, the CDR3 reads TGTGCCAGCAGCAAACGGACAGGGAGCCCCAATGAGCAGTTCTTC.

CDR3 protein: CASSLVTGLGNTIYF. In nucleotides, the CDR3 is TGTGCCAGCAGTTTGGTTACAGGGCTCGGAAACACCATATATTTT. The chain joins TRBV28 to TRBJ1-3; TRBD1 might be the D (6 bases). The CDR3 spans 15 residues. Looked up from germline, CDR1 is MDHEN and CDR2 is SYDVKM. With 3 bases removed from V and 4 bases from J, the gap between germline ends came to 13 bases. Filled out from reference TRBV28 and TRBJ1-3, the complete variable domain reads DVKVTQSSRYLVKRTGEKVFLECVQDMDHENMFWYRQDPGLGLRLIYFSYDVKMKEKGDIPEGYSVSREKKERFSLILESASTNQTSMYLCASSLVTGLGNTIYFGEGSWLTVV.

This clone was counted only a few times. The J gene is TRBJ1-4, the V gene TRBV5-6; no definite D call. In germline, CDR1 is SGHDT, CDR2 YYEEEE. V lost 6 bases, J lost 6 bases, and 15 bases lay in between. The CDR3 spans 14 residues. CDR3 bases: TGTGCCAGCAATTTGCTCGGGGAGGATGAAAAACTGTTTTTT. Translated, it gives CASNLLGEDEKLFF.

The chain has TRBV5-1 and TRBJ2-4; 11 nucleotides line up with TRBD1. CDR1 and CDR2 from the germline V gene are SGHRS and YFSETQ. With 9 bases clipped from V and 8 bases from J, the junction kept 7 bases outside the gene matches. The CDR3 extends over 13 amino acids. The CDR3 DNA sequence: TGCGCCACCAAAAGGGACAGGGGGGACATTCAGTACTTC. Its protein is CATKRDRGDIQYF.

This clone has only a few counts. CDR3 residues: CASSTTGARDGYTF. CDR3 sequence (DNA): TGTGCCAGCAGCACGACAGGGGCGCGGGATGGCTACACCTTC. The chain couples TRBV11-2 to TRBJ1-2, with 8 nucleotides matching TRBD1. Germline CDR1 reads SGHAT; CDR2 reads FQNNGV. CDR3 length equals 14 residues. Trimming cost V 5 bases and J 6 bases; bases outside gene matches: 8. Using reference TRBV11-2 and TRBJ1-2 for the parts outside the CDR3, the full variable domain is EAGVAQSPRYKIIEKRQSVAFWCNPISGHATLYWYQQILGQGPKLLIQFQNNGVVDDSQLPKDRFSAERLKGVDSTLKIQPAKLEDSAVYLCASSTTGARDGYTFGSGTRLTVV.

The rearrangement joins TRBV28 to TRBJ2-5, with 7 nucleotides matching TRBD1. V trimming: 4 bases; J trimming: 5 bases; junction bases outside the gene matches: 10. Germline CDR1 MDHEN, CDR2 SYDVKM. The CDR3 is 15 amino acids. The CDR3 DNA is TGTGCCAGCAGTTACCCCGAGGGGGCGTGGGAGACCCAGTACTTC. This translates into CASSYPEGAWETQYF.

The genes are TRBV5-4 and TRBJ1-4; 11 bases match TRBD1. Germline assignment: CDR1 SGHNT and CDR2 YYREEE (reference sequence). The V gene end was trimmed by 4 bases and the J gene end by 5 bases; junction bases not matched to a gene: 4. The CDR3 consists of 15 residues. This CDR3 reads CASSGGTGGNEKLFF. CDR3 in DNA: TGTGCCAGCAGCGGGGGGACAGGGGGAAATGAAAAACTGTTTTTT.

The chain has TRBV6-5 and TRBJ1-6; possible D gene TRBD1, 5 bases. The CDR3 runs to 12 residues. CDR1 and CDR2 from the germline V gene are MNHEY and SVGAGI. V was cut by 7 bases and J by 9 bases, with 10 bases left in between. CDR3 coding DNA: TGTGCCAGCAAAAGCCAGGGTTCACCCCTCCACTTT. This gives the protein CASKSQGSPLHF.

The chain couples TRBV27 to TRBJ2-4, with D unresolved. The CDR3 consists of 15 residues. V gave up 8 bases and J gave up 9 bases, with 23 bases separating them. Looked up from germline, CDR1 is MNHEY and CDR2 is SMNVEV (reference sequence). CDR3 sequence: CASGQDDPVKIIQYF. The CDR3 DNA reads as TGTGCCAGCGGCCAGGATGACCCGGTAAAGATCATTCAGTACTTC.

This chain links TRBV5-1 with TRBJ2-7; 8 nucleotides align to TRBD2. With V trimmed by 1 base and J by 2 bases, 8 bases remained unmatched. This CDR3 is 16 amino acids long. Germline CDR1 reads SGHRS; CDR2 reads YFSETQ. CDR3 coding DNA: TGCGCCAGCAGCTTGAGCGGGGGCCCTTTACCCTACGAGCAGTACTTC. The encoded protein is CASSLSGGPLPYEQYF.

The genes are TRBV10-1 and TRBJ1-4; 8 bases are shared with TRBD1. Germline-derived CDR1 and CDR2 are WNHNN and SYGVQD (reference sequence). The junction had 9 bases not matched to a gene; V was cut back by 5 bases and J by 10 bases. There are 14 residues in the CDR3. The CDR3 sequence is CASSPDRVFGKLFF. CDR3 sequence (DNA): TGCGCCAGCAGTCCGGACAGGGTTTTCGGAAAACTGTTTTTT.

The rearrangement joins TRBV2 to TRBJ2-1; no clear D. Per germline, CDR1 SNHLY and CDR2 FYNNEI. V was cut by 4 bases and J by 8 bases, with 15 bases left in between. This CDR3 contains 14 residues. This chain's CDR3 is CASSGEVPPDEQFF. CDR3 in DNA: TGTGCCAGCAGTGGAGAGGTACCACCTGATGAGCAGTTCTTC.

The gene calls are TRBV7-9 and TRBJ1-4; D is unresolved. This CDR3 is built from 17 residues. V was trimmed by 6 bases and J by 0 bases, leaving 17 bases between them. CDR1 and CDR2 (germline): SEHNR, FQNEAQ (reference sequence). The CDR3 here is CASSQLPLDSTNEKLFF. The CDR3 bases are TGTGCCAGCAGTCAACTCCCCTTGGACTCAACTAATGAAAAACTGTTTTTT.

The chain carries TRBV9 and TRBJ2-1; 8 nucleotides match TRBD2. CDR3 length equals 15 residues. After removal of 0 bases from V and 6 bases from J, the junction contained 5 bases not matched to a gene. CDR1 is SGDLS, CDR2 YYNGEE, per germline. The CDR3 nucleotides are TGTGCCAGCAGCGTAGTCGGGGGGGCCGGCAATGAGCAGTTCTTC. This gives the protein CASSVVGGAGNEQFF. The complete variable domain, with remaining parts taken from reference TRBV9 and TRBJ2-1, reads DSGVTQTPKHLITATGQRVTLRCSPRSGDLSVYWYQQSLDQGLQFLIQYYNGEERAKGNILERFSAQQFPDLHSELNLSSLELGDSALYFCASSVVGGAGNEQFFGPGTRLTVL.

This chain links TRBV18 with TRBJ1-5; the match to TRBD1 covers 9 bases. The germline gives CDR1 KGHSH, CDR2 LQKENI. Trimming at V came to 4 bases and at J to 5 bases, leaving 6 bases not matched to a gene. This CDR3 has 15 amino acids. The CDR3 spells CASSRATGGDQPQHF. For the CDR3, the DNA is TGTGCCAGCTCACGCGCGACAGGGGGTGATCAGCCCCAGCATTTT.

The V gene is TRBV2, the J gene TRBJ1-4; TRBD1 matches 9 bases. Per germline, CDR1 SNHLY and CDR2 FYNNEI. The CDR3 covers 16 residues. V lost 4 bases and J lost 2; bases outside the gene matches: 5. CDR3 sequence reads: CASSAPGQGTNEKLFF. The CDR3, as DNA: TGTGCCAGCAGTGCCCCCGGACAGGGGACTAATGAAAAACTGTTTTTT. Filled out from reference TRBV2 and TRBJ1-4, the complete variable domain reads EPEVTQTPSHQVTQMGQEVILRCVPISNHLYFYWYRQILGQKVEFLVSFYNNEISEKSEIFDDQFSVERPDGSNFTLKIRSTKLEDSAMYFCASSAPGQGTNEKLFFGSGTQLSVL.

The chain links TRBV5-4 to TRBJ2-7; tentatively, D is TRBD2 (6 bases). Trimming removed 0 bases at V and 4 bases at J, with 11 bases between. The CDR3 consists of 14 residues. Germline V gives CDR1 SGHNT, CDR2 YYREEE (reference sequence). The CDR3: CASSLGGTSYEQYF. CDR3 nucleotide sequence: TGTGCCAGCAGCTTGGGTGGGACTTCGTACGAGCAGTACTTC.

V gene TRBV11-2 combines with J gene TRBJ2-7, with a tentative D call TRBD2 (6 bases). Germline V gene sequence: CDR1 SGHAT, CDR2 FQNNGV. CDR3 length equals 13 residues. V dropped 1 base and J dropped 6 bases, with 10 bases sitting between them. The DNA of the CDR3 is TGTGCCAGCAGCTTAGGGGGGGATCTCGAGCAGTACTTC. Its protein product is CASSLGGDLEQYF. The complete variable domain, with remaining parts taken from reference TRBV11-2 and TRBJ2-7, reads EAGVAQSPRYKIIEKRQSVAFWCNPISGHATLYWYQQILGQGPKLLIQFQNNGVVDDSQLPKDRFSAERLKGVDSTLKIQPAKLEDSAVYLCASSLGGDLEQYFGPGTRLTVT.

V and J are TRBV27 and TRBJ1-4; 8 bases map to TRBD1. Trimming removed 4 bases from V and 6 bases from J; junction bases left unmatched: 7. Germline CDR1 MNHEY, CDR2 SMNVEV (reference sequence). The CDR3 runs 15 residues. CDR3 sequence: CASSSPRGPDEKLFF. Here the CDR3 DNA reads TGTGCCAGCAGTTCCCCCAGGGGGCCGGATGAAAAACTGTTTTTT.

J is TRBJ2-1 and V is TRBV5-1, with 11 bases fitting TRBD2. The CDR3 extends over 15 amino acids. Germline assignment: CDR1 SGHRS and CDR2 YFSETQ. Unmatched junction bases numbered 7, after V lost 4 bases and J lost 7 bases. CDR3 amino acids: CASSVLAGGSNEQFF. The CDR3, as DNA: TGCGCCAGCAGCGTCTTAGCGGGGGGGAGTAATGAGCAGTTCTTC. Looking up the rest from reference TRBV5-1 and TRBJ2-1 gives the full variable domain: KAGVTQTPRYLIKTRGQQVTLSCSPISGHRSVSWYQQTPGQGLQFLFEYFSETQRNKGNFPGRFSGRQFSNSRSEMNVSTLELGDSALYLCASSVLAGGSNEQFFGPGTRLTVL.

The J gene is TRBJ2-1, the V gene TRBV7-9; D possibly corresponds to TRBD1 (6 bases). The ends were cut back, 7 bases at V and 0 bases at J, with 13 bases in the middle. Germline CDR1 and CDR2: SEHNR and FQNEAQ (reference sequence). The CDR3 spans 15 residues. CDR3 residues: CASTTGTLSYNEQFF. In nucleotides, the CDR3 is TGTGCCAGCACGACCGGGACACTCTCCTACAATGAGCAGTTCTTC.

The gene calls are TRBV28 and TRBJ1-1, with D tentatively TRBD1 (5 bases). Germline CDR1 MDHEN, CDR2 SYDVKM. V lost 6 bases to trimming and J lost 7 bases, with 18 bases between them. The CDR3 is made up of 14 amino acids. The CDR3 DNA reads TGTGCCAGCAGGGGAGGGCCAGGGCGGATTGAAGCTTTCTTT. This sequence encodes CASRGGPGRIEAFF.